This TCR beta chain was retrieved from a study of cytomegalovirus exposure and HLA in healthy donors. Study findings and constraints: Trimming of TCR beta V- and J-genes showed a link, identified in a later analysis, to a missense DCLRE1C variant.

A multiplex PCR was run with 60 Vbeta primers and 13 Jbeta primers. Produced via immunoSEQ multiplex PCR; TCRdb's table is partial and in-frame only. The repertoire holds roughly 190,000 clones, with more than 70% as singletons. A remark on this clone: The antigen remains unidentified.

With 3 bases clipped from V and 9 bases from J, the junction kept 8 bases outside the gene matches. This CDR3 has 15 residues. CDR1 and CDR2 from the germline V gene are SGDLS and YYNGEE. The chain carries TRBV9 and TRBJ2-1; 11 bases match TRBD2. The TCR sequence derives from a man aged 35-49 years in good health and CMV-seropositive. The sequenced sample was PBMCs. In DNA form, the CDR3 reads TGTGCCAGCAGCGGTAGCGGGAGGGCCTTAAGTGAGCAGTTCTTC. As protein: CASSGSGRALSEQFF. The full variable domain, with the rest looked up from reference TRBV9 and TRBJ2-1, is DSGVTQTPKHLITATGQRVTLRCSPRSGDLSVYWYQQSLDQGLQFLIQYYNGEERAKGNILERFSAQQFPDLHSELNLSSLELGDSALYFCASSGSGRALSEQFFGPGTRLTVL.